This T cell receptor beta chain came from a study of blood T cell repertoires in COVID-19. Across the whole study: There were acute and convalescent COVID-19 samples, and they came from the United States, Italy and Spain. PBMCs, B-cell-depleted T cells, or T cells were the source of the cDNA or gDNA that made up the material.

V lost 4 bases and J 5 bases, leaving 13 bases between the germline ends. The CDR3 is 15 amino acids. Germline CDR1 SGDLS, CDR2 YYNGEE. In the authors' workflow: Amplification with reference gene primers provided the estimates of nucleated cell counts. Repertoires were generated with immunoSEQ multiplex PCR, while TCRdb's copy carries only in-frame clones and drops some. V and J calls and clone size come straight from that table; D and trimming were deduced from the DNA. Here the sample spans about 220,000 clones, 80% being singletons. The receptor was isolated from a human donor in a cohort sampled during active COVID-19. What was sequenced was peripheral blood. The chain recombines TRBV9 with TRBJ1-6, with a weak D call TRBD1 (5 bases). The CDR3 nucleotides read TGTGCCAGCAGCCCCACGGGGGGTAATAATTCACCCCTCCACTTT. Translated, it gives CASSPTGGNNSPLHF.